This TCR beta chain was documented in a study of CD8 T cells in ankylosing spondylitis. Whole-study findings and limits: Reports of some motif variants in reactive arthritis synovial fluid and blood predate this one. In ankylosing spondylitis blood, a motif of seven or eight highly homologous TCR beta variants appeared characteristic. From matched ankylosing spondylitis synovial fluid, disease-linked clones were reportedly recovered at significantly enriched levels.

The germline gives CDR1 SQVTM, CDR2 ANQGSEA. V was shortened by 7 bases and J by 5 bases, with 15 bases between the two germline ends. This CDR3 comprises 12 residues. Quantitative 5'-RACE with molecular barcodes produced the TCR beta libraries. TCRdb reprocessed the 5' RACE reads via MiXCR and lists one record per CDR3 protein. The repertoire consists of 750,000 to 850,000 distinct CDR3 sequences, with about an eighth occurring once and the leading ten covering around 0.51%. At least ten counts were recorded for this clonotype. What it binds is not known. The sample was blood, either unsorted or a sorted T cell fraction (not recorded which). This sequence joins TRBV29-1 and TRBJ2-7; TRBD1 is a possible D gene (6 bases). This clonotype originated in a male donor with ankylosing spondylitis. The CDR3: CSAQGGLNEQYF. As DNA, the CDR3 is TGCAGCGCTCAAGGGGGTCTTAACGAGCAGTACTTC.